The clone carrying this T cell receptor (beta chain) was recorded a few times. The entry originates in a study of blood T cell repertoires in COVID-19. On the study more broadly: Acute-phase and convalescent COVID-19 samples originated in the United States, Italy and Spain. From T cells, B-cell-depleted T cells, or PBMCs came the material, which was cDNA or gDNA.

The V end lost 3 bases, the J end lost 2 bases, and 4 bases lay between the germline ends. This CDR3 has 12 amino acids. Repertoires were generated with immunoSEQ multiplex PCR, while TCRdb's copy carries only in-frame clones and drops some. The sample holds around 28,000 clones; over 75% are singletons and the top ten take around 30%. The sequencing input was peripheral blood. The receptor comes from a woman of 80 years or more with COVID-19, enrolled during active disease. V is TRBV12-3 or TRBV12-4 and J is TRBJ1-1, with D unresolved. The CDR3, as DNA: TGTGCCAGCAGTTTCCTAAACACTGAAGCTTTCTTT. Residues: CASSFLNTEAFF.